Listed here are 14 T cell receptor beta chains from one sample, sequenced in a study of identical twins. TCRdb itself ran the 5' RACE reads through MiXCR, one entry per CDR3 protein. The table lists about 470,000 distinct CDR3 sequences, 20% to 25% of them singletons, with over 2.5% in the top ten. This same sample was also taken into another study, of T cells expressing NK-cell markers.

Sequencing used CD4+ T cells sorted from blood. Receptors originate from a young woman in good health.

The gene calls are TRBV7-2 and TRBJ2-1; D gene ambiguous. Germline values: CDR1 SGHTA, CDR2 FQGNSA. The CDR3 contains 12 residues. V was cut by 7 bases and J by 5 bases, with 9 bases left in between. The DNA for the CDR3 is TGTGCCAGCAATAACAGAGACAATGAGCAGTTCTTC. Its protein product is CASNNRDNEQFF. Full variable domain (outside the CDR3, taken from reference TRBV7-2 and TRBJ2-1): GAGVSQSPSNKVTEKGKDVELRCDPISGHTALYWYRQSLGQGLEFLIYFQGNSAPDKSGLPSDRFSAERTGGSVSTLTIQRTQQEDSAVYLCASNNRDNEQFFGPGTRLTVL.

In this sample, this clonotype turned up a few times. The chain has TRBV10-3 and TRBJ2-2, with D uncertain. Germline CDR1 is ENHRY and CDR2 is SYGVKD. V lost 2 bases, J lost 1 base, and 8 bases lay in between. CDR3 length: 15 amino acids. CDR3 amino acids: CAISERAVNTGELFF. CDR3 DNA: TGTGCCATCAGTGAGCGGGCAGTGAACACCGGGGAGCTGTTTTTT.

This clonotype showed up just a few times. Here the CDR3 DNA reads TGTGCCATCAGCGGTAAGGGCCGCTACGAGCAGTACTTC. Translated, it gives CAISGKGRYEQYF. The gene calls are TRBV10-3 and TRBJ2-7; D not resolved. Germline V gene sequence: CDR1 ENHRY, CDR2 SYGVKD. V gave up 6 bases and J gave up 3 bases, with 12 bases separating them. This CDR3 is built from 13 residues.

This clonotype was seen many times. A read error may account for a junction end that differs from germline. The rearrangement uses TRBV2 and TRBJ2-5; a weak D match, TRBD2 (5 bases). This CDR3 is built from 11 residues. CDR1 is SNHLY, CDR2 FYNNEI, per germline. This CDR3 reads CASSGEETQYF. CDR3 coding DNA: TGCGCCAGCAGCGGCGAAGAGACCCAGTACTTC. Supplemented by reference TRBV2 and TRBJ2-5, the full variable domain reads EPEVTQTPSHQVTQMGQEVILRCVPISNHLYFYWYRQILGQKVEFLVSFYNNEISEKSEIFDDQFSVERPDGSNFTLKIRSTKLEDSAMYFCASSGEETQYFGPGTRLLVL.

The chain uses TRBV9 and TRBJ1-1, with 9 bases identical to TRBD1. Trimming cost V 2 bases and J 5 bases; bases outside gene matches: 4. Germline values: CDR1 SGDLS, CDR2 YYNGEE. The CDR3 length is 14 residues. CDR3 region: CASSVGQGNTEAFF. CDR3 in DNA: TGTGCCAGCAGCGTCGGACAGGGGAATACTGAAGCTTTCTTT.

This clonotype was seen once. The chain joins TRBV7-6 to TRBJ2-1; 7 bases agree with TRBD1. Germline CDR1 reads SGHVS; CDR2 reads FNYEAQ. V was pared by 1 base and J by 9 bases, with 6 bases of the junction left unmatched. The CDR3 has 14 residues. The CDR3 spells CASSLEARQGEQFF. DNA for the CDR3: TGTGCCAGCAGCTTAGAAGCCCGACAGGGTGAGCAGTTCTTC.

This clonotype was seen more than once but under ten times. This chain uses TRBV29-1 with TRBJ1-2; D unclear. This CDR3 region has 12 residues. The germline gives CDR1 SQVTM, CDR2 ANQGSEA. Trimming left V 3 bases short and J 7 bases short, with 12 bases between. The CDR3 DNA is TGCAGCGTTGAGAACAGCCTCGGTGGCTACACCTTC. Amino acids: CSVENSLGGYTF.

There are a few counts of this clonotype. The V and J genes are TRBV2 and TRBJ1-5; D call uncertain. The CDR3 covers 13 residues. V dropped 4 bases and J dropped 2 bases, with 6 bases sitting between them. Germline assignment: CDR1 SNHLY and CDR2 FYNNEI. The CDR3 region is CASSVGRNQPQHF. CDR3 DNA sequence: TGTGCCAGCAGTGTAGGGCGCAATCAGCCCCAGCATTTT.

This clonotype was observed a handful of times. V is TRBV5-1 and J is TRBJ2-7, with 11 nucleotides matching TRBD2. CDR1 is SGHRS and CDR2 is YFSETQ in the germline V gene. Trimming cost V 3 bases and J 2 bases; bases outside gene matches: 4. The CDR3 consists of 15 residues. CDR3 in amino acids: CASSSRLAGTYEQYF. The CDR3 coding sequence is TGCGCCAGCAGCTCTCGACTAGCGGGGACCTACGAGCAGTACTTC.

This clonotype showed up just a few times. V gene TRBV3-1 combines with J gene TRBJ1-6; D is unclear. CDR3 length: 14 amino acids. From germline, CDR1 is LGHDT and CDR2 YNNKEL (reference sequence). V lost 5 bases, J lost 7 bases, and 12 bases lay in between. The CDR3 sequence: CASSGLAENSPLHF. As DNA, the CDR3 is TGTGCCAGCAGCGGCCTGGCGGAGAATTCACCCCTCCACTTT. The entire variable domain, with the rest obtained from reference TRBV3-1 and TRBJ1-6, is as follows: DTAVSQTPKYLVTQMGNDKSIKCEQNLGHDTMYWYKQDSKKFLKIMFSYNNKELIINETVPNRFSPKSPDKAHLNLHINSLELGDSAVYFCASSGLAENSPLHFGNGTRLTVT.

V usage is TRBV7-9 and J usage is TRBJ1-2, with a tentative D call TRBD1 (5 bases). V lost 1 base to trimming and J lost 6 bases, with 12 bases between them. The CDR3 length is 14 residues. Germline V gene sequence: CDR1 SEHNR, CDR2 FQNEAQ (reference sequence). The CDR3 nucleotides are TGTGCCAGCAGCTTAGGTCAGGGTGTGGATGGCTACACCTTC. Its protein is CASSLGQGVDGYTF.

This clonotype was found many times. This rearrangement joins TRBV15 to TRBJ1-1; tentatively, D is TRBD1 (5 bases). The CDR3 contains 12 residues. V was trimmed by 8 bases and J by 5 bases, leaving 12 bases between them. Germline V gene sequence: CDR1 LNHNV, CDR2 YYDKDF (reference sequence). The CDR3 DNA reads as TGTGCCACCTCGAGGGGCGCGACTGAAGCTTTCTTT. It specifies CATSRGATEAFF.

The chain recombines TRBV30 with TRBJ2-7; a possible D gene is TRBD2 (6 bases). CDR3 length: 15 amino acids. The germline V gene has CDR1 GTSNPN and CDR2 SVGIG (reference sequence). Trimming left V 6 bases short and J 4 bases short, with 22 bases between. The CDR3 loop is CACTQRGSGSYEQYF. For the CDR3, the DNA is TGTGCCTGTACCCAACGGGGTAGCGGTTCTTACGAGCAGTACTTC.

A few counts support this clonotype. The chain is built from TRBV14 and TRBJ1-1; D is undetermined. The V gene lost 2 bases and the J gene lost 11 bases, with 15 bases spanning the gap. The CDR3 is 13 amino acids. Germline V gives CDR1 SGHDN, CDR2 FVKESK. The CDR3 sequence: CASSQNNGVQAFF. Here the CDR3 DNA reads TGTGCCAGCAGCCAAAATAACGGGGTCCAGGCTTTCTTT.